Included here is one T cell receptor (beta chain) sequence, with context. This specimen includes other DNA sequences encoding the same CDR3. The record originates from a study of blood T cell repertoires in COVID-19. Study information: T cells, B-cell-depleted T cells, or PBMCs provided the cDNA or gDNA that served as material.

Trimming pared 5 bases from V and 4 bases from J, leaving 6 bases between. This CDR3 has 12 amino acids. Germline CDR1 SGHAT, CDR2 FQNNGV. Seattle patient enrollment occurred during active infection, with longitudinal follow-up thereafter. Under the authors' procedure: Estimates of nucleated cell counts were drawn from the amplification of reference gene primers. The method was immunoSEQ multiplex PCR; TCRdb's version includes in-frame clones alone and lacks a portion of them. Clonal size and the V and J genes are those of that table, whereas D and trimming came from the DNA. The sample has 80,000 to 90,000 clones; over 75% are singletons.

V usage is TRBV11-2 and J usage is TRBJ2-1, with D uncertain. Material for sequencing was peripheral blood. The receptor was isolated from a woman aged 80 or over with COVID-19, enrolled during active disease. The CDR3 here is CASSPNYNEQFF. DNA of the CDR3: TGTGCCAGCAGCCCAAATTACAATGAGCAGTTCTTC.